This T cell receptor beta chain is drawn from a study of cytomegalovirus exposure and HLA in healthy donors. Study context: Out of 180 million or so T cells, an earlier analysis found roughly 100 million unique TCR beta sequences in total. Study outcomes and limitations: In a later analysis, TCR beta V- and J-gene trimming showed a link to a missense DCLRE1C variant. Some TCR beta chains (about 170 of them) were listed as cytomegalovirus-associated.

Concerning this clone itself: Its antigen is undetermined.

Primers for the PCR totalled 60 Vbeta and 13 Jbeta. Profiling relied on immunoSEQ multiplex PCR, and the TCRdb table lists in-frame clones only, not all of them. The table has 99,000 or so clones, 69% seen once; the top ten hold 3.2%. CDR1 is SGHRS and CDR2 is YFSETQ in the germline V gene. Trimming took 0 bases from V and 9 from J; bases not matched to a gene: 8. This CDR3 is built from 14 residues. The chain uses TRBV5-1 and TRBJ2-7; 8 nucleotides align to TRBD2. The source material was PBMCs. The sequence came from a man aged 25-40 years in good health and CMV-seronegative. This chain's CDR3 is CASSLGPSGLLQYF. The CDR3 DNA follows: TGCGCCAGCAGCTTGGGCCCTAGCGGGCTTTTGCAGTACTTC.